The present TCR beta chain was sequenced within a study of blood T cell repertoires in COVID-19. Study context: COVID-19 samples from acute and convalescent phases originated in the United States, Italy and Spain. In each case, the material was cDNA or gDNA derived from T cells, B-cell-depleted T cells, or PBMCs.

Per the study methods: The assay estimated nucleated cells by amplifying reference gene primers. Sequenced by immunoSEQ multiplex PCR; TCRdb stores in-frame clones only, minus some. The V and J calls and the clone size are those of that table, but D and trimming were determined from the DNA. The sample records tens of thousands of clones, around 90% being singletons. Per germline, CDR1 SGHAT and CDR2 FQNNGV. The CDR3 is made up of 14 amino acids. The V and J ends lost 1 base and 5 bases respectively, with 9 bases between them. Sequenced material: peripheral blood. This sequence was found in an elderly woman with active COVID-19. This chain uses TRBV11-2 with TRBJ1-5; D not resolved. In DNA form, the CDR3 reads TGTGCCAGCAGCTTAGGAACCGGGGATCAGCCCCAGCATTTT. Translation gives CASSLGTGDQPQHF.